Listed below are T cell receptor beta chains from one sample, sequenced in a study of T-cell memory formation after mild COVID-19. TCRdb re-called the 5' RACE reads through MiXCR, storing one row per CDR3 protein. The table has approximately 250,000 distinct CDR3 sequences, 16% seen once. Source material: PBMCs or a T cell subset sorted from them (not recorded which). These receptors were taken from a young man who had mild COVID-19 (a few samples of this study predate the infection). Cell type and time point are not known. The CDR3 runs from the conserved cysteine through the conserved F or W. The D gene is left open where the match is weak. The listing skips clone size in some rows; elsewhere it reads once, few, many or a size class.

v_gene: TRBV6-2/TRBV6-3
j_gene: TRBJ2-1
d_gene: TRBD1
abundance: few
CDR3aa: CASSHRGKSYNEQFF
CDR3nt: TGTGCCAGCAGCCACAGGGGAAAATCCTACAATGAGCAGTTCTTC

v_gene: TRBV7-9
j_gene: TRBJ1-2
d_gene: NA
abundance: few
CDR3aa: CASSQDSENCYTF
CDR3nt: TGTGCCAGCAGCCAGGACAGCGAGAACTGCTACACCTTC

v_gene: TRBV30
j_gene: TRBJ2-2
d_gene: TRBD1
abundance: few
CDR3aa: CAGQGAPFEVFF
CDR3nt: TGTGCCGGTCAGGGGGCGCCGTTTGAGGTGTTTTTT

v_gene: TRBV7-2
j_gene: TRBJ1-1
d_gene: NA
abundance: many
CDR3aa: CASSLRGAEAFF
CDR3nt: TGTGCCAGCAGCTTACGGGGGGCTGAAGCTTTCTTT

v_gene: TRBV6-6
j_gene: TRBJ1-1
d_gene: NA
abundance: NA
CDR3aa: CASSYREDTEAFF
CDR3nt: TGTGCCAGCAGTTACCGGGAGGACACTGAAGCTTTCTTT

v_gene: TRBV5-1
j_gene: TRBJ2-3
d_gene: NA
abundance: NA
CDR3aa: CASSFSPSTDTQYF
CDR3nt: TGCGCCAGCAGCTTTAGTCCTAGCACAGATACGCAGTATTTT

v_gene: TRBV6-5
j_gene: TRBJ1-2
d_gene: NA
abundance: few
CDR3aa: CASSTQTENYGYTF
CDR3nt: TGTGCCAGCAGTACCCAGACAGAAAACTATGGCTACACCTTC

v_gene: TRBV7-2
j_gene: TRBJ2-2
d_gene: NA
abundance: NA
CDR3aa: CASSFHEGGVGELFF
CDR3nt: TGTGCCAGCAGCTTCCACGAGGGGGGAGTCGGGGAGCTGTTTTTT

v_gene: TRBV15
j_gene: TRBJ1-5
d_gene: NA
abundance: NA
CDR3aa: CATSRDQGRVGQPQHF
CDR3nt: TGTGCCACCAGCAGAGATCAGGGCAGGGTTGGTCAGCCCCAGCATTTT

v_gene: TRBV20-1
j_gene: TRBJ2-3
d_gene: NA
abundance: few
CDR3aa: CSAQDSTTDTQYF
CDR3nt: TGCAGTGCTCAGGACAGTACCACAGATACGCAGTATTTT

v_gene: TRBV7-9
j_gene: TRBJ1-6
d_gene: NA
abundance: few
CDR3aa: CASSSTGTSDSPLHF
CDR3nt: TGTGCCAGCAGCTCAACCGGGACGTCCGATTCACCCCTCCACTTT

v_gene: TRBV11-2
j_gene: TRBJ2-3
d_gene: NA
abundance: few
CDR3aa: CASSLAPSPDTQYF
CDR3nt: TGTGCCAGCAGCTTAGCCCCATCCCCGGATACGCAGTATTTT

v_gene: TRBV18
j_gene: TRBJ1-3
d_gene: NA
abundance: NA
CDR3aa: CASSPGGTVSSGNTIYF
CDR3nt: TGTGCCAGCTCACCAGGCGGAACGGTCAGCTCTGGAAACACCATATATTTT

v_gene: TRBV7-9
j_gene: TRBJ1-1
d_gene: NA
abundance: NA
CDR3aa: CATFPEAFF
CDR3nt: TGTGCCACGTTCCCTGAAGCTTTCTTT

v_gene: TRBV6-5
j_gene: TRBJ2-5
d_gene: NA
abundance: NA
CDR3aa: CASSYSEGDQETQYF
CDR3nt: TGTGCCAGCAGTTACTCGGAGGGGGACCAAGAGACCCAGTACTTC

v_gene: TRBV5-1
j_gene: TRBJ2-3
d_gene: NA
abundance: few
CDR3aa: CASGLDRDTQYF
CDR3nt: TGCGCCAGCGGGCTGGACAGAGATACGCAGTATTTT

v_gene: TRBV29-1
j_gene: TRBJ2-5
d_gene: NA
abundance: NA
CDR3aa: CSVGAAQETQYF
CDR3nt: TGCAGCGTTGGGGCGGCTCAAGAGACCCAGTACTTC

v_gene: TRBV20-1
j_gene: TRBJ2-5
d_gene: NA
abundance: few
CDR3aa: CSARQYERARQETQYF
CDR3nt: TGCAGTGCCAGACAGTACGAGCGGGCGAGACAAGAGACCCAGTACTTC

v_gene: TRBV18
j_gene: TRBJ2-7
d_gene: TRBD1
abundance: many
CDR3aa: CASSPPGTGALYEQYF
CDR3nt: TGTGCCAGCTCACCCCCTGGGACAGGGGCCCTCTACGAGCAGTACTTC

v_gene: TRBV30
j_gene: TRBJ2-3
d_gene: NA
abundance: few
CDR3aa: CAWNRPTDTQYF
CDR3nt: TGTGCCTGGAACCGACCCACAGATACGCAGTATTTT

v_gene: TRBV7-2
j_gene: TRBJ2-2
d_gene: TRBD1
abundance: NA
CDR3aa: CASSWSGGRTGELFF
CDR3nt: TGTGCCAGCAGCTGGTCAGGGGGCAGGACCGGGGAGCTGTTTTTT

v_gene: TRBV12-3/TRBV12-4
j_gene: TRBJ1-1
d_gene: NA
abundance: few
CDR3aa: CASSPRALMNTEAFF
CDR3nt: TGTGCCAGCAGTCCCCGGGCCCTAATGAACACTGAAGCTTTCTTT

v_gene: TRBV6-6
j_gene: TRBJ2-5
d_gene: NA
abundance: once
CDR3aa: CAHRAGSEETQYF
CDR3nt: TGTGCCCACCGGGCGGGGAGCGAAGAGACCCAGTACTTC

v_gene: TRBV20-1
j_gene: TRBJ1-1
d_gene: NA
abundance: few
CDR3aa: CSARVPGRAEAFF
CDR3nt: TGCAGTGCTAGAGTACCAGGGAGGGCTGAAGCTTTCTTT